These T cell receptor beta chains were read from a single sample in a study of cytomegalovirus exposure and HLA in healthy donors. Sequencing was performed with immunoSEQ multiplex PCR; in TCRdb, only in-frame clones are kept and a portion is missing. The sample has about 160,000 clones; about 83% are singletons. The sample comprised PBMCs. The origin of the receptors is a man aged 35 to 55 in good health and CMV-seropositive. The CDR3 runs from the conserved cysteine through the conserved F or W. D genes are given only for firm matches. The size entry is marked missing in some rows and otherwise reads once, few, many or a size class.

cdr3_nt: TGTGCCAGCAGCTACGGGGAGGCTTCACCCCTCCACTTT; cdr3_aa: CASSYGEASPLHF; clone_size: .; d_call: .; j_call: TRBJ1-6; v_call: TRBV5-4
cdr3_nt: TGTGCCTGCACGACTAGCGGGGATCCCTACGAGCAGTACTTC; cdr3_aa: CACTTSGDPYEQYF; clone_size: once; d_call: TRBD2; j_call: TRBJ2-7; v_call: TRBV30
cdr3_nt: TGTTCCAGCAGCCCAGGGAACACTGAAGCTTTCTTT; cdr3_aa: CSSSPGNTEAFF; clone_size: .; d_call: .; j_call: TRBJ1-1; v_call: TRBV7-9
cdr3_nt: TGCGCCAGCAGTAAATCGGGGAGCTCTGGAAACACCATATATTTT; cdr3_aa: CASSKSGSSGNTIYF; clone_size: .; d_call: .; j_call: TRBJ1-3; v_call: TRBV5-1
cdr3_nt: TGTGCCAGCGGAGACCACTACGAGCAGTACTTC; cdr3_aa: CASGDHYEQYF; clone_size: .; d_call: .; j_call: TRBJ2-7; v_call: TRBV6-1
cdr3_nt: TGTGCCAGCAAGTGGGGACAGTTCAATCAGCCCCAGCATTTT; cdr3_aa: CASKWGQFNQPQHF; clone_size: .; d_call: TRBD1; j_call: TRBJ1-5; v_call: TRBV5-8
cdr3_nt: TGTGCCAGCAGCACGGACAGTAACACAGATACGCAGTATTTT; cdr3_aa: CASSTDSNTDTQYF; clone_size: .; d_call: .; j_call: TRBJ2-3; v_call: TRBV5-4
cdr3_nt: TGTGCCAGCAGTACAGGGTTGGGCACAGATACGCAGTATTTT; cdr3_aa: CASSTGLGTDTQYF; clone_size: .; d_call: .; j_call: TRBJ2-3; v_call: TRBV2
cdr3_nt: TGTGCCAGTAGTATCCTAGCGGGAGGACTTGAGCAGTTCTTC; cdr3_aa: CASSILAGGLEQFF; clone_size: .; d_call: TRBD2; j_call: TRBJ2-1; v_call: TRBV19
cdr3_nt: TGCGCCAGCAGCCAATCCTGGGGGGGGGATCAGCCCCAGCATTTT; cdr3_aa: CASSQSWGGDQPQHF; clone_size: .; d_call: .; j_call: TRBJ1-5; v_call: TRBV4-1
cdr3_nt: TGTGCCAGCAGCGTAGAACCTAGCGGGAGTGTCGATGAGCAGTTCTTC; cdr3_aa: CASSVEPSGSVDEQFF; clone_size: few; d_call: TRBD2; j_call: TRBJ2-1; v_call: TRBV9
cdr3_nt: TGCGCCAGCAGCCCACGGGGAGCGGGGGGCCTTGATACGCAGTATTTT; cdr3_aa: CASSPRGAGGLDTQYF; clone_size: once; d_call: TRBD2; j_call: TRBJ2-3; v_call: TRBV4-1
cdr3_nt: TGTGCCAGCACGGTAGCGAATGAGCAGTTCTTC; cdr3_aa: CASTVANEQFF; clone_size: .; d_call: .; j_call: TRBJ2-1; v_call: TRBV6-1